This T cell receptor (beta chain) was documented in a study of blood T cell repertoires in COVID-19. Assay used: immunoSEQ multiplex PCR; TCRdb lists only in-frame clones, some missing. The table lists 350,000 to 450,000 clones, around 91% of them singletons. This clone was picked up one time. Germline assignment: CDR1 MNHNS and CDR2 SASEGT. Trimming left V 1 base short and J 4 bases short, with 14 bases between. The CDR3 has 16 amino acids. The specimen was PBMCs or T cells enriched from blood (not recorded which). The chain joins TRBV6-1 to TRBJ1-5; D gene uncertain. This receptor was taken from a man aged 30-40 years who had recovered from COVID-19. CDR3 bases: TGTGCCAGCAGTGAAGACGAGGCCCCCGGGAATCAGCCCCAGCATTTT. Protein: CASSEDEAPGNQPQHF.